This T cell receptor beta chain was sequenced during a study of blood T cell repertoires in COVID-19. Across the whole study: Both acute and convalescent COVID-19 samples were obtained from the United States, Italy and Spain. The analysed material was cDNA or gDNA that came from T cells, B-cell-depleted T cells, or PBMCs.

The CDR3 totals 14 residues. Germline CDR1 reads SQVTM; CDR2 reads ANQGSEA. Trimming took 2 bases from V and 3 from J; bases not matched to a gene: 6. In the original analysis: How many nucleated cells were present was estimated from reference gene primer amplification. The table came from immunoSEQ multiplex PCR; TCRdb's copy has only in-frame clones and leaves some out. V and J calls and clone size are given by that table; D and trimming were obtained from the DNA. The data show about 180,000 clones, about 85% seen once. The V and J genes are TRBV29-1 and TRBJ2-7, with 8 nucleotides matching TRBD1. The sequencing input was peripheral blood. The TCR originated in a woman between 25 and 40 years old with active or convalescent COVID-19. CDR3 DNA: TGCAGCGTTGAATTGAGACAGGGGAACTACGAGCAGTACTTC. Translating it yields CSVELRQGNYEQYF.